This T cell receptor (beta chain) comes out of a study of cytomegalovirus exposure and HLA in healthy donors. About the research overall: HLA-typed donors were the source of about 85 million unique TCRs, which an early data release held. Of about 400 genotyped donors, more than 75% clustered with self-reported Caucasian donors. Notes on the study in general: Through in vitro validation, three CMV-associated chains were shown to be specific for CMV antigens.

60 Vbeta and 13 Jbeta primers were used in PCR. The method was immunoSEQ multiplex PCR; TCRdb's version includes in-frame clones alone and lacks a portion of them. This table has some 160,000 clones, roughly 83% appearing once. A note on this clone: Its matching antigen is unknown.

V lost 3 bases to trimming and J lost 6 bases; unmatched junction nucleotides: 7. The CDR3 is 15 amino acids. Germline CDR1 is LNHDA and CDR2 is SQIVND (reference sequence). The specimen sequenced was PBMCs. The receptor was isolated from a woman younger than 30 in good health and CMV-seronegative. V gene TRBV19 combines with J gene TRBJ1-5; 8 nucleotides line up with TRBD1. The CDR3 DNA is TGTGCCAGTAGTATTCCAGGGGGCGGGGGTCAGCCCCAGCATTTT. As protein: CASSIPGGGGQPQHF. Full variable domain (rest looked up from reference TRBV19 and TRBJ1-5): DGGITQSPKYLFRKEGQNVTLSCEQNLNHDAMYWYRQDPGQGLRLIYYSQIVNDFQKGDIAEGYSVSREKKESFPLTVTSAQKNPTAFYLCASSIPGGGGQPQHFGDGTRLSIL.